This T cell receptor (beta chain) came from a study of cytomegalovirus exposure and HLA in healthy donors. Regarding the study as a whole: Immune exposure data for these donors was limited to CMV serostatus.

The CDR3 runs to 14 residues. Germline V CDR1 and CDR2: SGHNT, YYREEE (reference sequence). Trimming took off 0 bases at V and 4 bases at J, with 11 bases between the two ends. The PCR had 60 Vbeta and 13 Jbeta primers. Method: immunoSEQ multiplex PCR; TCRdb's copy keeps in-frame clones and lacks some. Seen here are around 120,000 clones, around 77% observed once, and the top ten hold roughly 1.8%. Regarding this clone: Its antigen is undetermined.

The clonotype originates from a woman between 45 and 60 years old in good health and CMV-seronegative. Sequencing input: PBMCs. The chain joins TRBV5-4 to TRBJ2-7, with D maybe TRBD2 (7 bases). CDR3 DNA sequence: TGTGCCAGCAGCTTGGGGCGGGGGCCGTACGAGCAGTACTTC. Protein: CASSLGRGPYEQYF.